This is a list of T cell receptor beta chains from one sample in a study of T cell responses to AZD1222 COVID-19 vaccine. Sequencing was performed with immunoSEQ multiplex PCR; in TCRdb, only in-frame clones are kept and a portion is missing. The sample holds about 140,000 clones; around 92% are singletons and the top ten take about 3%. The sequences come from peripheral blood, collected on day 0 of AZD1222 vaccination. These receptor sequences come from an adult in good health. Each CDR3 is given with its conserved first and last residue. A D gene is named only where the DNA matches it firmly. A row's size may be missing; if present it is once, few, many or a size class.

clone size	J gene	D gene	V gene	CDR3 DNA	CDR3 protein
.	TRBJ1-3	.	TRBV7-9	TGTGCCAGCAGCTCCTTGGGTACCGCTGGAAACACCATATATTTT	CASSSLGTAGNTIYF
.	TRBJ2-7	TRBD2	TRBV27	TGTGCCAGCAGTTTATCTTCGGGAGGGGCCTACGAGCAGTACTTC	CASSLSSGGAYEQYF
.	TRBJ1-5	TRBD1	TRBV9	TGTGCCAGCAGCGCACAACAGGGGCCGAACAATCAGCCCCAGCATTTT	CASSAQQGPNNQPQHF
once	TRBJ2-6	.	TRBV4-1	TGCGCCAGCAGCCAACCCAGGGAATCTGGGGCCAACGTCCTGACTTTC	CASSQPRESGANVLTF
.	TRBJ2-6	.	TRBV7-9	TGTGCCAGCAGCTTAGCGCACGGGGACGAGAAATCTGGGGCCAACGTCCTGACTTTC	CASSLAHGDEKSGANVLTF
.	TRBJ2-7	.	TRBV5-4	TGTGCCAGCAGATTGATGGGCTTGGGAGAGCAGTACTTC	CASRLMGLGEQYF
.	TRBJ2-2	TRBD2	TRBV7-8	TGTGCCAGCAGCTTAATGGCTAGCGGGAGGAACACCGGGGAGCTGTTTTTT	CASSLMASGRNTGELFF
.	TRBJ1-5	TRBD1	TRBV2	TGTGCCAGCAGTGAGGACAGGGCCTATAGCAATCAGCCCCAGCATTTT	CASSEDRAYSNQPQHF
.	TRBJ2-7	.	TRBV5-8	TGTGCCAGCAGCGTTAGTGCCTACGAGCAGTACTTC	CASSVSAYEQYF
.	TRBJ2-6	TRBD2	TRBV5-8	TGTGCCAGCCCCGCGCGGGGGGTGAGATCTGGGGCCAACGTCCTGACTTTC	CASPARGVRSGANVLTF
.	TRBJ2-7	TRBD2	TRBV7-2	TGTGCCAGCAGCTTCCGAGCGGGGCAGGCCTCCTACGAGCAGTACTTC	CASSFRAGQASYEQYF
.	TRBJ2-1	TRBD2	TRBV5-5	TGTGCCAGCAGCCCCTGGACTAGCGGGTACAATGAGCAGTTCTTC	CASSPWTSGYNEQFF
.	TRBJ2-1	TRBD2	TRBV9	TGTGCCAGCAGCGTAGGCGGGAGTACATACAATGAGCAGTTCTTC	CASSVGGSTYNEQFF
.	TRBJ2-7	TRBD1	TRBV7-3	TGTGCCAGCAGCTTGTTACAGGGGTACGAGCAGTACTTC	CASSLLQGYEQYF
.	TRBJ2-3	TRBD2	TRBV11-2	TGTGCCAGCACCCAGCGGGGGGGCACAGATACGCAGTATTTT	CASTQRGGTDTQYF
once	TRBJ1-2	.	TRBV18	TGTGCCAGCTCACCACCGGTTGGGGGGGCCTCTGGCTACACCTTC	CASSPPVGGASGYTF
.	TRBJ1-6	TRBD1	TRBV7-2	TGTGCCAGCAGCCGCACAGGGGGCTTTAATTCACCCCTCCACTTT	CASSRTGGFNSPLHF
.	TRBJ2-7	.	TRBV5-1	TGCGCCAGCAGCTTGGCAGGAGGCCCCTACGAGCAGTACTTC	CASSLAGGPYEQYF
.	TRBJ1-6	.	TRBV4-1	TGCGCCAGCAGCCAAGATGCAGGGTTGAATTCACCCCTCCACTTT	CASSQDAGLNSPLHF
.	TRBJ1-2	.	TRBV5-1	TGCGCCAGCAGCTTGGAGGGGACCGACTATGGCTACACCTTC	CASSLEGTDYGYTF
.	TRBJ2-3	.	TRBV30	TGTGCCTGGAGCACAGGACCAAACACAGATACGCAGTATTTT	CAWSTGPNTDTQYF
.	TRBJ1-1	.	TRBV5-8	TGTGCCAGGACCCTGAATTACGGTGCCACTGAAGCTTTCTTT	CARTLNYGATEAFF
.	TRBJ1-5	.	TRBV4-1	TGCGCCAGCAGCCAATTTGGGCAGGGGAAAGCGCCCCAGCATTTT	CASSQFGQGKAPQHF
.	TRBJ2-7	.	TRBV10-3	TGTGCCATCAGTGAGGACTACGAGCAGTACTTC	CAISEDYEQYF
once	TRBJ2-1	.	TRBV5-8	TGTGCCAGCAGCTTGGTCTCCTATGAGCAGTTCTTC	CASSLVSYEQFF
.	TRBJ1-2	.	TRBV5-5	TGTGCCAGCAGGGCGGAGGCAGGGATTATGTTTGGCTACACCTTC	CASRAEAGIMFGYTF
.	TRBJ2-7	.	TRBV4-2	TGTGCCAGCAGCCAAATTCTAGGGTTGATTTCCTACGAGCAGTACTTC	CASSQILGLISYEQYF
once	TRBJ2-7	TRBD1	TRBV4-1	TGCGCCAGCAGCCAAGTGGCCGGGACAGCCTCCTACGAGCAGTACTTC	CASSQVAGTASYEQYF
once	TRBJ1-1	.	TRBV14	TGTGCCAGCAGCCAATACGAGCGACTAACTGAAGCTTTCTTT	CASSQYERLTEAFF
.	TRBJ1-3	TRBD1	TRBV6-5	TGTGCCAGTACCAAGACAGGGATCTCTGGAAACACCATATATTTT	CASTKTGISGNTIYF
.	TRBJ2-1	TRBD2	TRBV11-2	TGTGCCAGCAGCCTCTACCGGGGGGGCAATGAGCAGTTCTTC	CASSLYRGGNEQFF
.	TRBJ2-6	.	TRBV2	TGTGCCAGCGGGGGGACAGTTTCTGGGGCCAACGTCCTGACTTTC	CASGGTVSGANVLTF
once	TRBJ2-2	.	TRBV7-6	TGTGCCAGCAGCCCCCTTGCAGGGCTTCGCACCGGGGAGCTGTTTTTT	CASSPLAGLRTGELFF
.	TRBJ1-6	.	TRBV5-5	TGTGCCAGCATGGGGATTGATCAGAGATCACCCCTCCACTTT	CASMGIDQRSPLHF
.	TRBJ2-7	.	TRBV7-2	TGTGCCAGCAGCACCCGTATATGGGAAAGGTCCTACGAGCAGTACTTC	CASSTRIWERSYEQYF
.	TRBJ2-7	TRBD2	TRBV7-9	TGTGCCAGCAGCTCCTTACTAGCGGGAGGTCCGTACGAGCAGTACTTC	CASSSLLAGGPYEQYF
.	TRBJ1-6	.	TRBV7-8	TGTGCCAGCAGCTTAGATGGGCAGGGGTATTCACCCCTCCACTTT	CASSLDGQGYSPLHF
.	TRBJ2-5	.	TRBV28	TGTGCCAGCAGTTCACTCCAGGAGAACCAAGAGACCCAGTACTTC	CASSSLQENQETQYF
.	TRBJ1-5	.	TRBV21-1	TGTGCCAGCAGTCTTCAGGCCCTCAATCAGCCCCAGCATTTT	CASSLQALNQPQHF
.	TRBJ2-1	.	TRBV25-1	TGTGCCAGCAGTGACTACAGGGTTCGGCAGTTCTTC	CASSDYRVRQFF
.	TRBJ1-6	.	TRBV9	TGTGCCAGCAGCGTAGAGGGAGTTAGCACCTATAATTCACCCCTCCACTTT	CASSVEGVSTYNSPLHF
.	TRBJ2-5	.	TRBV7-2	TGTGCCAGCAGCCCCCGGACTACCCAAGAGACCCAGTACTTC	CASSPRTTQETQYF
.	TRBJ1-5	.	TRBV4-3	TGCGCCAGCAGCCAAGTCGCTGATCCTAGGCAGCCCCAGCATTTT	CASSQVADPRQPQHF
many	TRBJ2-3	TRBD2	TRBV28	TGTGCCAGCAGTTTAAGCGGGGGGGATACGCAGTATTTT	CASSLSGGDTQYF
few	TRBJ2-2	TRBD2	TRBV5-6	TGTGCCAGCAGCCCTCCGCGGGGGAAGGTGTTCGGGGAGCTGTTTTTT	CASSPPRGKVFGELFF
.	TRBJ2-7	TRBD1	TRBV19	TGTGCCAGCGAAGGACAGGGAGGATCGGGCTCCTACGAGCAGTACTTC	CASEGQGGSGSYEQYF
.	TRBJ1-2	.	TRBV4-1	TGCGCCAGCAGCCAAGGCGGGCCGGGAGGAGGAGAGGGTAACTATGGCTACACCTTC	CASSQGGPGGGEGNYGYTF
.	TRBJ1-1	TRBD1	TRBV6-5	TGTGCCAGCAGTCAGACAGGGCCCCTTCCCGAAGCTTTCTTT	CASSQTGPLPEAFF
.	TRBJ2-7	.	TRBV7-9	TGTGCCAGCAGTCGGACTGCTAACTCCTACGAGCAGTACTTC	CASSRTANSYEQYF